A single sample is the source of the 25 T cell receptor beta chains below, sequenced in a study of early T cells in non-severe SARS-CoV-2 infection. MiXCR, run by TCRdb on the 5' RACE reads, gives a single entry per CDR3 protein. The sample shows about 75,000 distinct CDR3 sequences, roughly 12% of them seen only once. This specimen consisted of whole blood, obtained at baseline. The receptors derive from an adult who was a healthcare worker with PCR-confirmed SARS-CoV-2 infection or an uninfected control (not recorded which).

This clonotype was seen repeatedly, ten times or more. In nucleotides, the CDR3 is TGTGCCAGCAGTTTAGCGCAGGGAATGGACTATGGCTACACCTTC. It encodes CASSLAQGMDYGYTF. The chain combines TRBV12-3 or TRBV12-4 with TRBJ1-2; possible D gene TRBD1, 5 bases. V lost 0 bases to trimming and J lost 3 bases, with 11 bases between them. The CDR3 runs 15 residues.

This chain connects TRBV2 to TRBJ1-1, with no clear D. From germline, CDR1 is SNHLY and CDR2 FYNNEI. This CDR3 is 13 amino acids long. Deletions cut 6 bases from V and 3 bases from J, with 11 bases between. CDR3 sequence (DNA): TGTGCCAGCAGGGAGCAAATCGACACTGAAGCTTTCTTT. It encodes CASREQIDTEAFF.

This chain connects TRBV29-1 to TRBJ1-1, with D unclear. CDR3 length equals 13 residues. Germline values: CDR1 SQVTM, CDR2 ANQGSEA. V lost 5 bases, J lost 5 bases, and 15 bases lay in between. The CDR3 is CSVTQKGGTEAFF. CDR3 nucleotides: TGCAGCGTTACTCAAAAAGGTGGAACTGAAGCTTTCTTT.

This clonotype was seen more than once but under ten times. The V gene is TRBV28, the J gene TRBJ1-1; D not resolved. V was clipped by 5 bases and J by 8 bases, with 12 bases between them. Germline V gene data show CDR1 as MDHEN and CDR2 as SYDVKM. The CDR3 has 12 amino acids. The CDR3: CASSNLVLEAFF. CDR3 sequence (DNA): TGTGCCAGCAGTAATTTGGTCCTCGAAGCTTTCTTT.

This clonotype appeared a few times. The gene calls are TRBV7-9 and TRBJ2-2; 7 bases are shared with TRBD2. CDR1 and CDR2 (germline): SEHNR, FQNEAQ (reference sequence). The CDR3 is made up of 17 amino acids. V lost 4 bases to trimming and J lost 1 base; unmatched junction nucleotides: 9. The CDR3 loop is CASSSLGDYRNTGELFF. CDR3 nucleotide sequence: TGTGCCAGCAGCTCCCTAGGGGACTACCGGAACACCGGGGAGCTGTTTTTT.

This clonotype was found many times. This chain connects TRBV4-1 to TRBJ2-1; 13 nucleotides match TRBD2. From germline, CDR1 is MGHRA and CDR2 YSYEKL. The CDR3 sequence is 20 residues long. The junction had 11 bases not matched to a gene; V was cut back by 3 bases and J by 0 bases. The CDR3 loop is CASSHIGLAGALVSYNEQFF. CDR3 nucleotides: TGCGCCAGCAGCCATATTGGACTAGCGGGGGCCCTCGTCTCCTACAATGAGCAGTTCTTC.

This clonotype has more than one count but fewer than ten. This rearrangement joins TRBV20-1 to TRBJ2-4, with D hard to call. Germline-derived CDR1 and CDR2 are DFQATT and SNEGSKA (reference sequence). The CDR3 is 14 amino acids. V was shortened by 5 bases and J by 6 bases, with 17 bases between the two germline ends. For the CDR3, the DNA is TGCAGTGCTTCTGGGCCGTCGGCCCCAAACATTCAGTACTTC. Its protein is CSASGPSAPNIQYF.

This clonotype has more than one count but fewer than ten. The chain links TRBV20-1 to TRBJ1-1, with D maybe TRBD1 (5 bases). The CDR3 runs 15 residues. In germline, CDR1 is DFQATT, CDR2 SNEGSKA (reference sequence). Trimming left V 3 bases short and J 1 base short, with 15 bases between. CDR3 region: CSASSFRQTNTEAFF. The CDR3 DNA sequence: TGCAGTGCTAGCTCGTTTCGACAGACGAACACTGAAGCTTTCTTT.

The sample holds many counts of this clonotype. The chain links TRBV7-9 to TRBJ1-5; 8 positions match TRBD1. The CDR3 is 15 amino acids. Germline trimming cut 5 bases from V and 2 bases from J; bases unmatched to any gene: 5. Germline V gene data show CDR1 as SEHNR and CDR2 as FQNEAQ (reference sequence). The CDR3 loop reads CASSPGQGGNQPQHF. The CDR3, as DNA: TGTGCCAGCAGCCCCGGACAGGGCGGCAATCAGCCCCAGCATTTT.

This clonotype turned up a few times. The chain joins TRBV12-3 or TRBV12-4 to TRBJ2-7; TRBD1 aligns across 7 bases. J was trimmed by 2 bases and V by 5 bases; bases with no gene match: 12. The CDR3 has 16 residues. DNA of the CDR3: TGTGCCAGCAGTCCCAGACAGGGATTGAGGACCTACGAGCAGTACTTC. Its protein product is CASSPRQGLRTYEQYF.

This chain connects TRBV9 to TRBJ2-1, with D perhaps given as TRBD1 or TRBD2 (5 bases each). The CDR3 spans 15 residues. V was clipped by 3 bases and J by 10 bases, with 20 bases between them. Germline CDR1 is SGDLS and CDR2 is YYNGEE. The CDR3 region has the DNA TGTGCCAGCAGCGCGGTGGCCCTGGGGACCGCAGAGCAGTTCTTC. As protein: CASSAVALGTAEQFF.

The chain combines TRBV7-2 with TRBJ2-2; possibly TRBD1 for D (5 bases). Germline values: CDR1 SGHTA, CDR2 FQGNSA. The germline V and J ends were trimmed by 3 bases and 6 bases, with 8 bases remaining between them. The CDR3 covers 13 residues. CDR3 sequence reads: CASSLQGAGELFF. The CDR3 DNA is TGTGCCAGCAGCTTGCAGGGTGCCGGGGAGCTGTTTTTT.

This clonotype was seen many times. The chain recombines TRBV7-7 with TRBJ1-1; D unresolved. CDR1 SSHAT and CDR2 FNYEAQ come from the germline V gene (reference sequence). The V end lost 2 bases, the J end lost 2 bases, and 6 bases lay between the germline ends. The CDR3 has 13 residues. The CDR3: CASSLRLNTEAFF. The DNA for the CDR3 is TGTGCCAGCAGCTTACGGCTAAACACTGAAGCTTTCTTT.

In regard to this clonotype: Since a much larger clone is just one base distant, this may be a read error. V is TRBV12-5 and J is TRBJ2-2; no reliable D call. This CDR3 is 11 amino acids long. CDR1 LGHNT and CDR2 FRNRAP come from the germline V gene. Trimming pared 7 bases from V and 4 bases from J, leaving 4 bases between. In DNA, the CDR3 is TGTGCTAGTGTGGCCACCGGGGAGCTGTTTTTT. Translating it yields CASVATGELFF.

This clonotype was recorded a few times. This chain joins TRBV13 and TRBJ2-7; no clear D. V was cut by 2 bases and J by 5 bases, with 13 bases left in between. Germline V gene lookup returns CDR1 PRHDT and CDR2 FYEKMQ (reference sequence). The CDR3 contains 14 residues. CDR3: CASSLRPAQNEQYF. The CDR3 nucleotides read TGTGCCAGCAGCTTAAGGCCTGCTCAGAACGAGCAGTACTTC. Full variable domain (rest looked up from reference TRBV13 and TRBJ2-7): AAGVIQSPRHLIKEKRETATLKCYPIPRHDTVYWYQQGPGQDPQFLISFYEKMQSDKGSIPDRFSAQQFSDYHSELNMSSLELGDSALYFCASSLRPAQNEQYFGPGTRLTVT.

This clonotype has ten or more counts. The chain employs TRBV23-1 and TRBJ1-1, with 7 bases aligning to TRBD1. Being an ORF, TRBV23-1 has a function that is uncertain. V was pared by 3 bases and J by 5 bases, with 12 bases of the junction left unmatched. This CDR3 has 16 residues. Written as DNA, the CDR3 is TGCGCCAGCAGTCAGCATAAAGGGACAGCCGGAACTGAAGCTTTCTTT. This encodes CASSQHKGTAGTEAFF.

The chain couples TRBV29-1 to TRBJ2-7; D might be TRBD1 or TRBD2, each matching 5 bases. Germline lookup yields CDR1 SQVTM and CDR2 ANQGSEA. V was shortened by 6 bases and J by 3 bases, with 12 bases between the two germline ends. There are 12 residues in the CDR3. CDR3 loop: CSVIGTDYEQYF. In DNA form, the CDR3 reads TGCAGCGTGATCGGGACGGACTACGAGCAGTACTTC.

In its sample, this clonotype was seen a few times. One end of the junction is discordant with germline, which a read error may explain. The J gene is TRBJ2-1, the V gene TRBV7-8, with unresolved D. The CDR3 is made up of 15 amino acids. Germline CDR1 reads SGHVS; CDR2 reads FQNEAQ. CDR3 bases: TGTGCCAGCAGCATAGCCACCAGCTCCTACAATGAGCAGTTCTTC. It yields the protein CASSIATSSYNEQFF.

This clonotype was counted ten times or more. The CDR3 reads CASMGDFTDTQYF. Written as DNA, the CDR3 is TGCGCCAGCATGGGGGACTTCACAGATACGCAGTATTTT. This chain uses TRBV10-2 with TRBJ2-3, with a possible D match to TRBD2 (6 bases). The V gene's germline CDR1 is WSHSY and CDR2 SAAADI. This CDR3 has 13 amino acids. V gave up 7 bases and J gave up 2 bases, with 10 bases separating them.

This clonotype has at least ten counts. This rearrangement joins TRBV7-9 to TRBJ2-2; D remains ambiguous. The germline V and J ends were trimmed by 2 bases and 1 base, with 8 bases remaining between them. This CDR3 spans 15 amino acids. CDR1 SEHNR and CDR2 FQNEAQ come from the germline V gene (reference sequence). CDR3 sequence reads: CASSLSRGNTGELFF. The CDR3 bases are TGTGCCAGCAGCTTATCCCGCGGGAACACCGGGGAGCTGTTTTTT.

Written as DNA, the CDR3 is TGTGCCAGCAGCTCCATACAAGAGACCCAGTACTTC. This gives the protein CASSSIQETQYF. The J gene is TRBJ2-5, the V gene TRBV7-6, with D unresolved. Per the germline V gene, CDR1 is SGHVS and CDR2 is FNYEAQ. The CDR3 has 12 amino acids. V was cut by 4 bases and J by 2 bases, with 5 bases left in between.

The sample holds many counts of this clonotype. This rearrangement joins TRBV12-3 or TRBV12-4 to TRBJ2-5; D may be TRBD2 (7 bases). V was trimmed by 5 bases and J by 5 bases, leaving 15 bases between them. CDR3 length equals 14 residues. CDR3 amino acids: CASSKNREGETQYF. The DNA for the CDR3 is TGTGCCAGCAGTAAAAACAGGGAGGGGGAGACCCAGTACTTC.

This clonotype has more than one count but fewer than ten. J is TRBJ2-1 and V is TRBV20-1; TRBD1 matches at 7 bases. CDR1 is DFQATT, CDR2 SNEGSKA, per germline (reference sequence). The CDR3 runs to 15 residues. V shed 0 bases, J shed 8 bases, and the junction held 10 bases outside the gene matches. CDR3 protein: CSARDPRTGSYEQFF. DNA for the CDR3: TGCAGTGCTAGAGATCCCAGGACAGGTTCATATGAGCAGTTCTTC.

This chain links TRBV7-9 with TRBJ2-1; D remains unclear. This CDR3 spans 11 amino acids. Trimming took off 3 bases at V and 10 bases at J, with 7 bases between the two ends. The germline CDR1 and CDR2 sequences are SEHNR and FQNEAQ (reference sequence). This chain's CDR3 is CASSLAVEQFF. The CDR3 bases are TGTGCCAGCAGCTTGGCGGTGGAGCAGTTCTTC.

The gene calls are TRBV5-8 and TRBJ2-6; D ambiguous. V shed 4 bases and J shed 2 bases, with 16 bases lying between them. The CDR3 is 17 residues long. CDR1 is SGHTS, CDR2 YDEGEE, per germline. CDR3 nucleotides: TGTGCCAGCAGCGGAGACATTCTGCCGACTGGGGCCAACGTCCTGACTTTC. This translates into CASSGDILPTGANVLTF.